The 6 T cell receptor beta chains below all came from one sample that was sequenced in a study of T cells in Graves' hyperthyroidism and ophthalmopathy (dated by TCRdb to about 2019). Libraries were prepared through multiplex PCR. The instrument was an Illumina HiSeq 2000. Amplification of TCR beta CDR3 regions was carried out from RNA transcripts. A first-round RT-PCR of the TCR CDR3 used the HTBI primer set with the Qiagen OneStep RT-PCR kit. TCRdb reprocessed the public reads (quality trimming at Q25 with fastp, clone calling with MiXCR) and kept in-frame beta chains. Entries that share a CDR3 protein sequence are merged under the most common genes and DNA. Within this sample are more than 450,000 distinct CDR3 sequences, with 15% to 20% of them counted one time only. The ten largest clones capture 45% to 50% of the sample. Sequenced: blood. All receptors come from a man aged 40-49 years with Graves' ophthalmopathy.

In its sample, this clonotype was seen a few times. This rearrangement joins TRBV15 to TRBJ1-1; D unclear. Trimming removed 6 bases from V and 1 base from J, with 12 bases in between. CDR1 and CDR2 (germline): LNHNV, YYDKDF (reference sequence). This CDR3 has 14 residues. CDR3 residues: CATRSISRNTEAFF. CDR3 DNA sequence: TGTGCCACCAGGTCCATCTCCAGGAACACTGAAGCTTTCTTT.

The sample holds many counts of this clonotype. The CDR3 is CSAREPSGHRYEQYF. CDR3 nucleotide sequence: TGCAGTGCTAGAGAACCCTCGGGACACCGCTACGAGCAGTACTTC. V gene TRBV20-1 combines with J gene TRBJ2-7; TRBD1 is a possible D gene (6 bases). Trimming left V 0 bases short and J 3 bases short, with 15 bases between. CDR1 DFQATT and CDR2 SNEGSKA come from the germline V gene (reference sequence). This CDR3 has 15 residues.

This clonotype was counted at least ten times. This sequence joins TRBV6-2 or TRBV6-3 and TRBJ1-2; D call uncertain. Per germline, CDR1 MNHEY and CDR2 SVGEGT. Trimming shortened V by 6 bases and J by 5 bases, and 16 bases separated the two germline ends. The CDR3 runs to 14 residues. CDR3 nucleotides: TGTGCCAGCAGGCCCGGACTATTTCCTTATGGCTACACCTTC. It is translated as CASRPGLFPYGYTF.

This clonotype was seen at least ten times. This chain uses TRBV9 with TRBJ2-2; 7 nucleotides agree with TRBD2. The ends lost 3 bases at V and 3 bases at J; junction bases unmatched: 5. The CDR3 is made up of 15 amino acids. The germline gives CDR1 SGDLS, CDR2 YYNGEE. The CDR3: CASSDALAYTGELFF. The DNA for the CDR3 is TGTGCCAGCAGCGACGCACTAGCGTACACCGGGGAGCTGTTTTTT. Drawing the rest from reference TRBV9 and TRBJ2-2, the complete variable domain is DSGVTQTPKHLITATGQRVTLRCSPRSGDLSVYWYQQSLDQGLQFLIQYYNGEERAKGNILERFSAQQFPDLHSELNLSSLELGDSALYFCASSDALAYTGELFFGEGSRLTVL.

This sequence joins TRBV29-1 and TRBJ2-4; D tentatively reads TRBD1 or TRBD2 (5 bases each). This CDR3 has 14 amino acids. Germline values: CDR1 SQVTM, CDR2 ANQGSEA. V was shortened by 6 bases and J by 6 bases, with 18 bases between the two germline ends. CDR3 nucleotide sequence: TGCAGCGTAGCTAGGTCGAAGGGGACAAACATTCAGTACTTC. It is translated as CSVARSKGTNIQYF.

V usage is TRBV5-1 and J usage is TRBJ2-3, with 8 bases identical to TRBD1. Per germline, CDR1 SGHRS and CDR2 YFSETQ. The V segment lost 10 bases and the J segment 6 bases; nucleotides outside the gene matches: 25. This CDR3 spans 18 amino acids. The CDR3 here is CAPIGGSGQVNFWDTQYF. CDR3 DNA sequence: TGCGCCCCTATAGGTGGCTCGGGACAGGTCAATTTTTGGGATACGCAGTATTTT.